This T cell receptor beta chain was observed in a study of T cell responses to AZD1222 COVID-19 vaccine. Points on this clone: Its antigen is unknown.

Germline CDR1 KGHDR, CDR2 SFDVKD. CDR3 length: 12 residues. The germline V and J ends were trimmed by 4 bases and 2 bases, with 4 bases remaining between them. Clones were sequenced by immunoSEQ multiplex PCR, and TCRdb holds only the in-frame ones, with some missing. This sample carries about 200,000 clones, about 94% of them seen once, and the ten largest clones take around 1%. Whole-study findings and limits: Variant regions that are unmutated are reportedly the target of nearly half of spike-specific TCRs. Across the whole spike, CD4 TCRs peaked at regions 160-218 and 743-854. None of the repertoires were sampled until the peak T cell response had passed. In a largely white British group with more females than males, clonal diversity was possibly underestimated.

The receptor comes from an adult who received the AZD1222 COVID-19 vaccine. Sequences were derived from peripheral blood, sampled 28 days after the second AZD1222 dose. This chain connects TRBV24-1 to TRBJ1-2, with unresolved D. CDR3 in DNA: TGTGCCACCAGTGACTGGAACTATGGCTACACCTTC. Encoded protein: CATSDWNYGYTF.